This T cell receptor beta chain was retrieved from a study of T cell responses to AZD1222 COVID-19 vaccine. The study, taken as a whole, reports: Regions 160-218 and 743-854 held dominance among vaccine-associated CD4 TCRs, which spanned spike. A reported finding is that nearly half of spike-specific TCRs target unmutated variant regions. The breadth and depth of Spike-specific TCRs increased once two AZD1222 doses had been given. Just 5 to 7 people given AZD1222 tested seropositive at baseline.

Clones were sequenced by immunoSEQ multiplex PCR, and TCRdb holds only the in-frame ones, with some missing. The data show approximately 150,000 clones, approximately 90% seen once. There are 13 residues in the CDR3. V lost 5 bases to trimming and J lost 3 bases, with 10 bases between them. The germline gives CDR1 SNHLY, CDR2 FYNNEI. Comments on this clone: Its antigen is unknown.

The sequence was collected from an adult in good health. The chain carries TRBV2 and TRBJ1-1, with no clear D. The specimen was peripheral blood, collected on day 0 of AZD1222 vaccination. The CDR3 reads CASSPTGYTEAFF. The CDR3 DNA reads TGTGCCAGCAGTCCGACGGGATACACTGAAGCTTTCTTT.